This TCR beta chain was sequenced in a study of preoperative IRX-2 immunotherapy in early breast cancer. Sequencing used immunoSEQ multiplex PCR; TCRdb keeps in-frame clones, though not all of them. The top ten hold about 1.6% of the sample, which has under 45,000 clones, approximately 94% seen once. This clone has a single count. Germline CDR1 reads SGHAT; CDR2 reads FQNNGV. J was trimmed by 6 bases and V by 4 bases; bases with no gene match: 14. The CDR3 contains 16 residues. Treatment meaning: preoperative locoregional IRX-2 cytokine immunotherapy. Preoperative locoregional IRX-2 cytokine immunotherapy was tested in the phase Ib source study.

The origin of this receptor is a human donor with breast cancer. The sample in question was tumor tissue, obtained after IRX-2 immunotherapy. The chain employs TRBV11-2 and TRBJ1-2, with 7 nucleotides matching TRBD1. DNA for the CDR3: TGTGCCAGCAGCTCATCGGACAGGCGACCGAGAGATGGCTACACCTTC. Translation gives CASSSSDRRPRDGYTF.